Included here is one T cell receptor (beta chain) sequence, with context. This entry comes from a study of regulatory T cells in long-lasting Graves disease. Study-level information: Positivity for TSH receptor antibodies plus over 5 years of antithyroid drugs meant persistent Graves' disease.

Germline V gene lookup returns CDR1 SEHNR and CDR2 FQNEAQ (reference sequence). The CDR3 runs to 15 residues. The V segment lost 2 bases and the J segment 4 bases; nucleotides outside the gene matches: 3. Assembly of TCR beta libraries relied on iRepertoire HTBI primers together with Arm-PCR of CDR3 regions. TCRdb reprocessed the multiplex PCR reads via MiXCR and lists one record per CDR3 protein. The sample contains roughly 700,000 distinct CDR3 sequences, approximately 29% of which appear only once. Stated time point: persistent/refractory GD, antithyroid drugs over 5 years with positive TRAb. Isolated PBMC RNA provided the starting material for the TCR library.

The sequence was collected from a female donor with Graves disease. The chain couples TRBV7-9 to TRBJ1-4; TRBD1 aligns across 8 bases. The source was peripheral blood mononuclear cells (PBMCs), collected when the disease was refractory, from a patient treated with antithyroid drugs. The CDR3, as DNA: TGTGCCAGCAGCTTAACGACAGGGGTTAATGAAAAACTGTTTTTT. This sequence encodes CASSLTTGVNEKLFF. The whole variable domain, filled in from reference TRBV7-9 and TRBJ1-4, reads DTGVSQNPRHKITKRGQNVTFRCDPISEHNRLYWYRQTLGQGPEFLTYFQNEAQLEKSRLLSDRFSAERPKGSFSTLEIQRTEQGDSAMYLCASSLTTGVNEKLFFGSGTQLSVL.